Sequencing of this T cell receptor (beta chain) was carried out in a study of technical replicates of blood from a handful of donors. Here immunoSEQ multiplex PCR was the method, and the copy in TCRdb shows in-frame clones only, minus some. The sample carries under 100,000 clones, 90% to 95% recorded once. The CDR3 covers 9 residues. CDR1 is DFQATT and CDR2 is SNEGSKA in the germline V gene (reference sequence). This receptor was identified in a human donor in good health. The sequenced sample was T cells isolated from PBMCs. The J gene is TRBJ1-1, the V gene TRBV20-1; D gene unclear. CDR3 nucleotide sequence: TGCAGGACACGTAATGAGGCTTTCTTT. It codes for CRTRNEAFF.